Here is one T cell receptor beta chain with its context. The CDR3 length is 15 residues. Germline-derived CDR1 and CDR2 are SGHKS and YYEKEE (reference sequence). J was trimmed by 3 bases and V by 3 bases; bases with no gene match: 6. This record belongs to a study of blood T cell repertoires in COVID-19. As for the study in general: Sites across the United States, Italy and Spain contributed samples from acute and convalescent COVID-19. The analysed material was cDNA or gDNA that came from T cells, B-cell-depleted T cells, or PBMCs.

Per the study methods: Estimates of nucleated cell counts were drawn from the amplification of reference gene primers. The method was immunoSEQ multiplex PCR; TCRdb's version includes in-frame clones alone and lacks a portion of them. V and J calls and clone size are copied from that table; D and trimming were computed from the DNA. The sample carries 90,000 to 150,000 clones, over 75% recorded once. The sequenced material came from peripheral blood. The V and J genes are TRBV5-5 and TRBJ2-3; TRBD1 aligns across 8 bases. This clonotype was sampled from a man at least 80 years old with acute or convalescent COVID-19. The CDR3 nucleotides are TGTGCCAGCAGCTCCGGACAGGGAAAAACAGATACGCAGTATTTT. Its protein is CASSSGQGKTDTQYF.